Each of the 5 T cell receptor beta chains below was sequenced from the same sample in a study of cytomegalovirus exposure and HLA in healthy donors. The PCR employed 60 Vbeta primers together with 13 Jbeta primers. The data were produced by immunoSEQ multiplex PCR, yet TCRdb's version contains in-frame clones alone and is incomplete. Here the sample spans 130,000 or so clones, about 80% being singletons. Source material: PBMCs. Every receptor here comes from a man aged 25-45 years in good health and CMV-seronegative.

The genes are TRBV4-1 and TRBJ1-5, with TRBD1 matching over 7 bases. This CDR3 has 16 amino acids. Germline CDR1 reads MGHRA; CDR2 reads YSYEKL. The ends lost 0 bases at V and 3 bases at J; junction bases unmatched: 5. The CDR3 coding sequence is TGCGCCAGCAGCCAAGATAAGAAGGGGGCCAATCAGCCCCAGCATTTT. Residues: CASSQDKKGANQPQHF.

The chain links TRBV9 to TRBJ1-1; a weak D match, TRBD1 (5 bases). Germline V gene sequence: CDR1 SGDLS, CDR2 YYNGEE. The CDR3 length is 16 residues. V was trimmed by 2 bases and J by 1 base, leaving 15 bases between them. CDR3 in DNA: TGTGCCAGCAGCGTGGAGGGGACCGTCGGGAACACTGAAGCTTTCTTT. Its protein is CASSVEGTVGNTEAFF.

The chain has TRBV5-4 and TRBJ2-3, with 8 positions matching TRBD2. Trimming at V came to 3 bases and at J to 4 bases, leaving 10 bases not matched to a gene. The germline V gene encodes CDR1 SGHNT and CDR2 YYREEE (reference sequence). The CDR3 spans 16 residues. The CDR3 is CASSSDGGGLADTQYF. CDR3 bases: TGTGCCAGCAGCTCAGACGGGGGGGGCCTCGCAGATACGCAGTATTTT.

The chain has TRBV7-9 and TRBJ1-1; D is unclear. CDR3 length equals 13 residues. With 1 base removed from V and 8 bases from J, the gap between germline ends came to 11 bases. Germline V gene lookup returns CDR1 SEHNR and CDR2 FQNEAQ (reference sequence). DNA of the CDR3: TGTGCCAGCAGCTTAGTCGGGGTTTTGGAAGCTTTCTTT. This gives the protein CASSLVGVLEAFF.

The chain is built from TRBV11-2 and TRBJ1-4, with a tentative D call TRBD1 (6 bases). Germline CDR1 SGHAT, CDR2 FQNNGV. V lost 5 bases to trimming and J lost 6 bases, with 16 bases between them. The CDR3 runs 15 residues. This CDR3 is CASSQAGGADEKLFF. CDR3 DNA sequence: TGTGCCAGCAGCCAGGCTGGGGGGGCTGATGAAAAACTGTTTTTT.